This TCR beta chain was obtained from a study of cytomegalovirus exposure and HLA in healthy donors. Study conclusions and caveats: Certain sequence variants were highly shared and formed a cluster, and this cluster was likely a sequencing artifact.

The CDR3 consists of 14 residues. Trimming took off 5 bases at V and 2 bases at J, with 12 bases between the two ends. Germline loops: CDR1 LNHDA, CDR2 SQIVND (reference sequence). This clone was observed a handful of times. Its specificity is unknown. The PCR used 60 Vbeta and 13 Jbeta primers. Assay: immunoSEQ multiplex PCR; the TCRdb copy retains only in-frame clones and omits some. The profile shows some 150,000 clones, over 80% of them singletons. This chain links TRBV19 with TRBJ2-5; D possibly corresponds to TRBD2 (6 bases). The sequencing input was PBMCs. The receptor was isolated from a woman younger than 35 in good health and CMV-seronegative. The CDR3 DNA sequence: TGTGCCAGTAGTTCGACTAGTCTACAAGAGACCCAGTACTTC. Its translation: CASSSTSLQETQYF.